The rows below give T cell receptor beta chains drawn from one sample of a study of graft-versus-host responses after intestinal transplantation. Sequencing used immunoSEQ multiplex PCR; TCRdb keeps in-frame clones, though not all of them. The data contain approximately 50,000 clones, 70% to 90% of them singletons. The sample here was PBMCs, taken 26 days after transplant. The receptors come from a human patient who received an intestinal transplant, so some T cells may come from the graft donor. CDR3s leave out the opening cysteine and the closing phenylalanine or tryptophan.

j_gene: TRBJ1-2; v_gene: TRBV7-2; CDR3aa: ASSSTGNYGYT
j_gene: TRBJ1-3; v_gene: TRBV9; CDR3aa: ASSVGDSGPGNTIY
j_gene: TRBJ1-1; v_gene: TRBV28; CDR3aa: ASLSTEAF
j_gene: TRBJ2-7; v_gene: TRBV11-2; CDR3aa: ASSLGTGARSEQY
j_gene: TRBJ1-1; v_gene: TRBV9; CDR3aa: ASSVAKQGEAF
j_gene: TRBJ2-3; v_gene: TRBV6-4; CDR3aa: ASSEGRGSDTQY
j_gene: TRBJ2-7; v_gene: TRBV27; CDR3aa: ASSLWSGSSYEQY
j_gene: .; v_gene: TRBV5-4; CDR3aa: ASSAGQGPYEQY
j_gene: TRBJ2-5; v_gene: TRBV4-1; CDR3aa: ASSQDPASGRAREETQY
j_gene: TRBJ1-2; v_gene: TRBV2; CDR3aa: ASSRSSGYT
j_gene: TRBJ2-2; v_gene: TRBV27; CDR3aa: ASSPPGLAGVRNTGELF
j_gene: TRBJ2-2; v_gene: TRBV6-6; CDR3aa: ASSRGSGELF
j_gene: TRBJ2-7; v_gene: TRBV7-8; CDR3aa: ASSLEGLSLPKSYEQY
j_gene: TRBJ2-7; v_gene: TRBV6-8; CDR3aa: ASSRTSTRGYEQY
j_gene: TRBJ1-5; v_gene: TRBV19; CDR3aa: ASSPQPGNQPQH
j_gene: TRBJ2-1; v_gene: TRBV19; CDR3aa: ASRLAGGFEQF
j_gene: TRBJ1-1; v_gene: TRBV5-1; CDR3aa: ASSLDVGLEAF
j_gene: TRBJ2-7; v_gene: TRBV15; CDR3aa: ATSRDRYTGYEQY
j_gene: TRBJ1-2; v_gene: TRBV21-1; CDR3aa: ASSKSGGAENYGYT
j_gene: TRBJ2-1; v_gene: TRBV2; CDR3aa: ASLGTGTYNEQF
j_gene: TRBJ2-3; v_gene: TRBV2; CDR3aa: ASNPRVSTDTQY
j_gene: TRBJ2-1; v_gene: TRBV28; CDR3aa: ASSQTSLVNTEQF
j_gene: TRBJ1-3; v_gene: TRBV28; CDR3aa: ASSVEDFGNTIY
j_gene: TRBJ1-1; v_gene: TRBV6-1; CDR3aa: ASILPPTNTAEAF
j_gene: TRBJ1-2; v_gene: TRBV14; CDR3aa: ASSRTGTGPHSNYGYT
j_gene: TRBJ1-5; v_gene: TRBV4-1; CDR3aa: ASSQVKGANQPQH
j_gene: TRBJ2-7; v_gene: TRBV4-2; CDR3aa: ASSQEGLGGVGDEQY
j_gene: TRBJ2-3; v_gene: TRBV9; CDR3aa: ASSLGQGEDTQY
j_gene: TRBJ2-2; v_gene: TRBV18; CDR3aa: ASSPVGQVTFTGELF
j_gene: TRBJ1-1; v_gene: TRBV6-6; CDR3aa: ASSYSPDAGSEAF
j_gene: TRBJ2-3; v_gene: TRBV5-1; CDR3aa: ASSYTSGGSTDTQY
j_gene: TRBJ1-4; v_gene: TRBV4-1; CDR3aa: ASSSLAAGGTNEKLF
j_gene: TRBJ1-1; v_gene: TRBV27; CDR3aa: ASSFIGGVGTEAF
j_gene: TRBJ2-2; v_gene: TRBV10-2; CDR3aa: ASIEDGLIPGTGELF
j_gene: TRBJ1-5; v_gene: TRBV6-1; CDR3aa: ASSEAAGIGNQPQH
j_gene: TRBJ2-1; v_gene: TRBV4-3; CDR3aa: ASSHAGTGDEQF
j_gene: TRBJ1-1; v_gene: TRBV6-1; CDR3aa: ASRAGTGDTEAF
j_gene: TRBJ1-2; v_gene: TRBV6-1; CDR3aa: ASSPPGKIVNGYT
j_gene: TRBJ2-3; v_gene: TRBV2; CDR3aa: ASSWTGEDGTDTQY
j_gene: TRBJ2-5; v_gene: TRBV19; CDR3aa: ASSIDRGKETQY
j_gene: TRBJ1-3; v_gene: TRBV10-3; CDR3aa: AIKAGSGNTIY
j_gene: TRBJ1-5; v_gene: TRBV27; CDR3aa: ASSLLGEPQH
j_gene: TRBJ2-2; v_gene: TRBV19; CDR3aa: ASSISTTELF
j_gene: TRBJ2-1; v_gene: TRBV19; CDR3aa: ASSISGGAADEQF
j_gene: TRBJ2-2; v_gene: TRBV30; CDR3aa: AWGEGQGIGELF
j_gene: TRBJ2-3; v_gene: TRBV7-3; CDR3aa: ASSLTSGGADTQY
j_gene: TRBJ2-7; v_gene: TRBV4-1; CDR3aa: ASSQEWSGLGKFYEQY
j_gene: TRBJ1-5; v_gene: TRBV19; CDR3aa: ASNEPGQLHQPQH
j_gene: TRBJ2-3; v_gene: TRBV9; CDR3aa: ASSDGVAGVPTRNTQY
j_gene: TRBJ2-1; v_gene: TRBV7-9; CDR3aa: ASSLSGEQF
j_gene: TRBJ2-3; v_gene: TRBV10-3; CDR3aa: AISARTSGTQSTDTQY